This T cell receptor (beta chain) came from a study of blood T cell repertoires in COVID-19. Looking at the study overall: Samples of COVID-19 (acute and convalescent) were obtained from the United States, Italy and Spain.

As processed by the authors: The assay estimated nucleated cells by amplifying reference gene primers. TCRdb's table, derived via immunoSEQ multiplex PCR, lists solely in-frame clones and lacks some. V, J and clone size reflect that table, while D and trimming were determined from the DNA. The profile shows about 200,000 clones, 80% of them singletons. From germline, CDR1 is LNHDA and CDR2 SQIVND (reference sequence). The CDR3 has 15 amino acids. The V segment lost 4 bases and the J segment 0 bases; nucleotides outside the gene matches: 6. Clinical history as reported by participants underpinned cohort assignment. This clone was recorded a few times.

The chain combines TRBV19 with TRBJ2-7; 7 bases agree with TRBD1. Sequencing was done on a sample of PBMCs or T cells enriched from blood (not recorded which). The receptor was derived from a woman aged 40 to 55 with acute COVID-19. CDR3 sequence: CASSTPRTGSYEQYF. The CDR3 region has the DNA TGTGCCAGTAGTACGCCTAGGACAGGCTCCTACGAGCAGTACTTC.